This TCR beta chain was documented in a study of tumor-infiltrating lymphocytes in oesophageal squamous cell carcinoma. TCRdb re-called the PCR reads with MiXCR, one entry per CDR3 protein. The profile shows approximately 15,000 distinct CDR3 sequences, about 50% of them singletons. The CDR3 has 13 amino acids. Trimming removed 1 base at V and 6 bases at J, with 9 bases between. Per the germline V gene, CDR1 is SGHTA and CDR2 is FQGNSA. This clonotype was recorded a few times. The specimen was esophageal tumor tissue. The rearrangement links TRBV7-2 to TRBJ1-2, with unresolved D. This clonotype was sampled from a male donor with esophageal squamous cell carcinoma. The CDR3 DNA follows: TGTGCCAGCAGCTTAGGCCGTTTCGATGGCTACACCTTC. This sequence encodes CASSLGRFDGYTF. The variable domain in full, with the rest retrieved from reference TRBV7-2 and TRBJ1-2, is GAGVSQSPSNKVTEKGKDVELRCDPISGHTALYWYRQSLGQGLEFLIYFQGNSAPDKSGLPSDRFSAERTGGSVSTLTIQRTQQEDSAVYLCASSLGRFDGYTFGSGTRLTVV.